Each of the 11 T cell receptor beta chains below was sequenced from the same sample in a study of shared clonotypes between healthy human individuals. Produced via immunoSEQ multiplex PCR; TCRdb's table is partial and in-frame only. The table has roughly 2.4 million clones, more than 90% seen once. The material sequenced was naive CD4+ T cells sorted from blood. This sample's subset: CD45RA+ positively selected. These receptors were taken from a young man in good health.

The chain combines TRBV10-3 with TRBJ2-7, with 8 bases aligning to TRBD1. The CDR3 extends over 14 amino acids. Per germline, CDR1 ENHRY and CDR2 SYGVKD. V trimming: 4 bases; J trimming: 3 bases; junction bases outside the gene matches: 5. CDR3 sequence: CAISGSGQGYEQYF. In DNA form, the CDR3 reads TGTGCCATCAGTGGATCCGGACAGGGCTACGAGCAGTACTTC.

Comment on this clone: Other DNA sequences within the sample encode an identical CDR3. This sequence joins TRBV11-2 and TRBJ1-2, with D possibly matching TRBD1 (5 bases). Germline-derived CDR1 and CDR2 are SGHAT and FQNNGV. This CDR3 spans 13 amino acids. V was trimmed by 0 bases and J by 5 bases, leaving 7 bases between them. The CDR3 spells CASSLDRGYGYTF. The CDR3 DNA follows: TGTGCCAGCAGCTTAGATAGGGGATATGGCTACACCTTC.

This chain links TRBV30 with TRBJ1-1, with TRBD1 as a possible D gene (6 bases). Germline V gene sequence: CDR1 GTSNPN, CDR2 SVGIG (reference sequence). The CDR3 has 15 residues. This CDR3 reads CAIYRVGSFNTEAFF. For the CDR3, the DNA is TGTGCGATCTACAGGGTGGGGAGTTTTAACACTGAAGCTTTCTTT.

This rearrangement joins TRBV15 to TRBJ1-1; no firm D call. Trimming shortened V by 1 base and J by 0 bases, and 15 bases separated the two germline ends. CDR1 and CDR2 (germline): LNHNV, YYDKDF (reference sequence). This CDR3 contains 17 residues. The CDR3 nucleotides read TGTGCCACCAGCAGAGGGGCCCCAGGAATCATGAACACTGAAGCTTTCTTT. Protein: CATSRGAPGIMNTEAFF.

The chain combines TRBV7-2 with TRBJ1-1; a weak D match, TRBD1 (5 bases). V gave up 2 bases and J gave up 1 base, with 11 bases separating them. Germline V gene data show CDR1 as SGHTA and CDR2 as FQGNSA. This CDR3 comprises 15 residues. The CDR3 nucleotides are TGTGCCAGCAGCTTACAAGACAGTTGGAACACTGAAGCTTTCTTT. Encoded protein: CASSLQDSWNTEAFF.

V usage is TRBV5-6 and J usage is TRBJ2-1; D call uncertain. Germline V gene lookup returns CDR1 SGHDT and CDR2 YYEEEE. The CDR3 is 16 amino acids. Trimming took off 7 bases at V and 1 base at J, with 18 bases between the two ends. The CDR3 region is CASGAGEFVSYNEQFF. The CDR3 nucleotides read TGTGCCAGCGGAGCAGGTGAATTCGTTTCCTACAATGAGCAGTTCTTC.

CDR3 amino acids: CASSAQGSTDTQYF. The CDR3 nucleotides read TGTGCCAGCAGCGCACAGGGTAGCACAGATACGCAGTATTTT. V and J are TRBV11-3 and TRBJ2-3; D is possibly TRBD1 (6 bases). Germline V lookup: CDR1 SGHNT, CDR2 YENEEA. The V end was cut by 5 bases, the J end by 0 bases, with 9 bases between. This CDR3 has 14 residues.

The rearrangement joins TRBV18 to TRBJ1-5; D possibly corresponds to TRBD1 (6 bases). Germline assignment: CDR1 KGHSH and CDR2 LQKENI. CDR3 size: 15 residues. The V end was cut by 3 bases, the J end by 3 bases, with 12 bases between. CDR3 in amino acids: CASSPGTSFNQPQHF. CDR3 coding DNA: TGTGCCAGCTCACCCGGGACAAGTTTCAATCAGCCCCAGCATTTT. Full variable domain (rest looked up from reference TRBV18 and TRBJ1-5): NAGVMQNPRHLVRRRGQEARLRCSPMKGHSHVYWYRQLPEEGLKFMVYLQKENIIDESGMPKERFSAEFPKEGPSILRIQQVVRGDSAAYFCASSPGTSFNQPQHFGDGTRLSIL.

The rearrangement joins TRBV4-1 to TRBJ1-2; D may be TRBD1 (5 bases). Per the germline V gene, CDR1 is MGHRA and CDR2 is YSYEKL. The V end lost 1 base, the J end lost 3 bases, and 15 bases lay between the germline ends. This CDR3 spans 16 amino acids. This chain's CDR3 is CASSQASPGPDYGYTF. In nucleotides, the CDR3 is TGCGCCAGCAGCCAAGCTTCCCCGGGGCCCGACTATGGCTACACCTTC.

The V and J genes are TRBV5-6 and TRBJ2-5, with D maybe TRBD1 (6 bases). This CDR3 has 15 amino acids. Trimming pared 1 base from V and 5 bases from J, leaving 15 bases between. In germline, CDR1 is SGHDT, CDR2 YYEEEE. In nucleotides, the CDR3 is TGTGCCAGCAGCTTGTACCACAGGGCATATGAGACCCAGTACTTC. Residues: CASSLYHRAYETQYF.

The chain uses TRBV5-1 and TRBJ2-2; TRBD1 is a possible D gene (6 bases). The CDR3 is 14 amino acids. The germline V and J ends were trimmed by 6 bases and 1 base, with 10 bases remaining between them. Germline lookup yields CDR1 SGHRS and CDR2 YFSETQ. The CDR3 reads CASTSGENTGELFF. CDR3 coding DNA: TGCGCCAGCACGTCAGGGGAGAACACCGGGGAGCTGTTTTTT.